The 12 T cell receptor beta chains in this list originate from one sample, sequenced in a study of tumor-infiltrating lymphocytes in primary liver carcinoma. With a constant-region primer, TCR beta cDNA was made from approximately 520 ng of total RNA. Libraries covering TCR beta were generated through three nested multiplex PCR rounds (using a slightly modified ARM-PCR). TRBV1-TRBV30 forward primers and a C-beta reverse primer were used in the first two PCR rounds, which each ran for approximately 9 cycles. TCRdb fed the multiplex PCR reads into MiXCR, producing one record per CDR3 protein. Of 25,000 to 35,000 distinct CDR3 sequences listed, roughly four fifths are singletons. Without any cell sorting, about 19-32 mg of bulk tissue yielded co-extracted RNA and DNA. Material: liver tumor tissue from sampling region 5. Subset meaning: tumor region T5, tumor centre. Receptors were obtained from a man aged 40-49 years with primary liver carcinoma and hepatitis B virus infection.

This clonotype is medium-sized (0.01 to 0.1%) within its sample. This chain uses TRBV4-1 with TRBJ2-7, with D perhaps TRBD1 (5 bases). The CDR3 loop spans 15 amino acids. CDR1 is MGHRA, CDR2 YSYEKL, per germline. Trimming cost V 1 base and J 2 bases, with 12 bases left between them. The CDR3 loop reads CASSQGQGGTYEQYF. CDR3 DNA sequence: TGCGCCAGCAGCCAAGGTCAGGGCGGAACCTACGAGCAGTACTTC.

This clonotype was observed a handful of times. The CDR3 does not end in the conserved phenylalanine or tryptophan, so this is likely a read error. This sequence joins TRBV28 and TRBJ2-7, with a weak D call TRBD2 (7 bases). The CDR3 runs 15 residues. The germline gives CDR1 MDHEN, CDR2 SYDVKM. CDR3 amino acids: CVSSLGGHVSYEQYL. Written as DNA, the CDR3 is TGTGTCAGCAGTTTGGGGGGGCATGTTTCCTACGAGCAGTACTTA.

This clonotype was seen just once. One junction end disagrees with the germline gene, perhaps due to a read error. The rearrangement uses TRBV6-6 and TRBJ2-7; 11 bases line up with TRBD2. The CDR3 loop spans 18 amino acids. The germline V gene encodes CDR1 MNHNY and CDR2 SVGAGI (reference sequence). This CDR3 reads CAGSHDQLAGGFSYEQYF. In DNA, the CDR3 is TGTGCCGGCAGTCACGACCAGCTAGCGGGAGGATTCTCCTACGAGCAGTACTTC.

Only a few counts were recorded for this clonotype. The conserved phenylalanine or tryptophan is not found at the CDR3 terminus, so this likely reflects a read error. The chain has TRBV28 and TRBJ2-7; D not certain. V lost 9 bases, J lost 3 bases, and 12 bases lay in between. Germline CDR1 and CDR2: MDHEN and SYDVKM. CDR3 length equals 12 residues. The CDR3 coding sequence is TGTGCCAGGAGCGACTCCTTCTACGAGCAGTACTAC. Its protein product is CARSDSFYEQYY.

Concerning this clonotype itself: At one boundary the junction diverges from the germline segment, which might be a read error. This chain links TRBV29-1 with TRBJ1-2, with no clear D. From germline, CDR1 is SQVTM and CDR2 ANQGSEA. The CDR3 runs to 12 residues. CDR3 protein: CSVRVNYAGYAF. The CDR3 DNA is TGCAGCGTTAGAGTCAACTATGCTGGCTACGCCTTC.

In its sample, this clonotype was seen once. A junction end diverges from the germline sequence, so it may reflect a read error. This chain connects TRBV29-1 to TRBJ1-1; tentative D call: TRBD1 (5 bases). The CDR3 covers 13 residues. In germline, CDR1 is SQVTM, CDR2 ANQGSEA. The CDR3 protein is CCVEGAGKTEAFF. DNA for the CDR3: TGCTGCGTTGAAGGGGCTGGGAAGACTGAAGCTTTCTTT.

This clonotype was counted once. V and J are TRBV10-3 and TRBJ2-3; D is unclear. In germline, CDR1 is ENHRY, CDR2 SYGVKD. Trimming removed 6 bases at V and 0 bases at J, with 13 bases between. The CDR3 is made up of 15 amino acids. CDR3 DNA: TGTGCCATCAGCCCCCGGGCAGCCAGCACAGATACGCAGTATTTT. Translating gives CAISPRAASTDTQYF.

This chain links TRBV7-2 with TRBJ2-1; TRBD2 agrees at 10 bases. CDR3 length equals 15 residues. Losses at the gene ends were 0 bases for V and 7 bases for J; bases not matched to a gene: 3. From germline, CDR1 is SGHTA and CDR2 FQGNSA. The CDR3 sequence: CASSLAGLAVNEQFF. In DNA form, the CDR3 reads TGTGCCAGCAGCTTAGCAGGACTAGCGGTGAATGAGCAGTTCTTC.

A note on this clonotype: Relative to the germline gene, one junction end is altered; a read error may explain this. This chain links TRBV11-2 with TRBJ2-7; 7 bases match TRBD2. The CDR3 length is 16 residues. Germline values: CDR1 SGHAT, CDR2 FQNNGV. As DNA, the CDR3 is TGTGCCAGCAGCTTAGATGGGCCTAGCGGAAGGTACGAGCAATACTTC. As protein: CASSLDGPSGRYEQYF.

This clonotype turned up a few times. One end of the junction does not line up with germline, which may come from a read error. The gene calls are TRBV5-5 and TRBJ2-1; a possible D gene is TRBD1 (5 bases). CDR1 is SGHKS and CDR2 is YYEKEE in the germline V gene (reference sequence). CDR3 length: 15 amino acids. CDR3 in DNA: TGTGCCAGCAGCCATGGGCAGGGTTCCTACAACGAGCAGTTCTTC. Its translation is CASSHGQGSYNEQFF.

Points on this clonotype: The junction departs from germline at one end; a sequencing error may be responsible. The chain carries TRBV5-4 and TRBJ2-3; 14 bases line up with TRBD2. The V gene's germline CDR1 is SGHNT and CDR2 YYREEE (reference sequence). CDR3 length: 20 amino acids. CDR3 residues: CASSVLRLAGGMTSIDTQYF. The CDR3 DNA reads TGTGCCAGCAGCGTTCTGCGACTAGCGGGGGGGATGACCAGCATAGATACGCAGTATTTT.

Points on this clonotype: Germline and junction disagree at one end, which may indicate a read error. The chain carries TRBV11-2 and TRBJ2-7, with 9 bases fitting TRBD2. Germline V CDR1 and CDR2: SGHAT, FQNNGV. CDR3 length: 16 residues. The CDR3 DNA is TGTGCCAGCAGCTTAGATGGCCTTAGCGGGAGATACGAGCATTACTTC. Translated, it gives CASSLDGLSGRYEHYF.